This T cell receptor beta chain was observed in a study of human T cells and chemical hapten exposure. Using its own MiXCR run on the RACE reads, TCRdb lists one record per CDR3 protein. The table records some 96,000 distinct CDR3 sequences, about 28% of them present only once. This CDR3 spans 14 amino acids. Trimming at V came to 8 bases and at J to 9 bases, leaving 13 bases not matched to a gene. Germline CDR1 reads DFQATT; CDR2 reads SNEGSKA (reference sequence). As for time point: patch test 3, about 24 weeks after DPC sensitization. As to treatment: therapeutic diphenylcyclopropenone sensitization with weekly scalp DPC. Blood sampling occurred before each patch-test application.

This sequence originates from a man in his forties with alopecia areata. Some clones in this sample may be carry-over from other donors' samples. This sequence joins TRBV20-1 and TRBJ1-6; 7 bases match TRBD1. Specimen: whole blood, collected in connection with sensitization to the hapten diphenylcyclopropenone (DPC). CDR3 amino acids: CSSPGDSLTSPLHF. The CDR3 bases are TGCAGTTCTCCTGGGGACAGCTTGACTTCACCCCTCCACTTT.